These 25 T cell receptor beta chains came from one sample sequenced in a study of cytomegalovirus exposure and HLA in healthy donors. 60 Vbeta and 13 Jbeta primers were used in PCR. The assay was immunoSEQ multiplex PCR, and TCRdb's table has in-frame clones only and misses some. The data show almost 95,000 clones, 69% seen once. Sequencing was carried out using PBMCs. The source is a man in his fifties or sixties in good health and CMV-seronegative.

V is TRBV4-3 and J is TRBJ2-3; 8 nucleotides align to TRBD2. Germline V gives CDR1 LGHNA, CDR2 YSLEER. CDR3 length: 15 residues. Germline trimming cut 6 bases from V and 2 bases from J; bases unmatched to any gene: 7. The CDR3 loop reads CASRYGLADTDTQYF. In DNA form, the CDR3 reads TGCGCCAGCAGATACGGACTAGCCGACACAGATACGCAGTATTTT.

The chain uses TRBV19 and TRBJ1-5; tentatively, D is TRBD1 (5 bases). V lost 5 bases to trimming and J lost 3 bases, with 14 bases between them. The germline V gene encodes CDR1 LNHDA and CDR2 SQIVND (reference sequence). CDR3 length: 15 residues. CDR3 protein: CASSPRLGVNQPQHF. As DNA, the CDR3 is TGTGCCAGTAGTCCTCGCCTAGGGGTCAATCAGCCCCAGCATTTT.

The chain combines TRBV6-5 with TRBJ2-1; 8 bases align to TRBD2. The CDR3 is 15 amino acids. The V and J ends lost 4 bases and 3 bases, in that order; junction bases with no gene match: 5. Germline loops: CDR1 MNHEY, CDR2 SVGAGI. The CDR3 spells CASSSGTSLYNEQFF. The DNA for the CDR3 is TGTGCCAGCAGTTCGGGGACTAGTCTCTACAATGAGCAGTTCTTC.

The CDR3 region has the DNA TGTGCCAGTACCACGACTAGGGCAGGGGGCCAGGAGCCCCAGCATTTT. The encoded protein is CASTTTRAGGQEPQHF. The chain couples TRBV19 to TRBJ1-5; TRBD1 aligns across 8 bases. J lost 8 bases, V lost 7 bases, and 16 bases had no gene match. The CDR3 spans 16 residues. Germline V lookup: CDR1 LNHDA, CDR2 SQIVND (reference sequence).

The genes are TRBV30 and TRBJ2-3; TRBD1 might be the D (6 bases). Germline V lookup: CDR1 GTSNPN, CDR2 SVGIG (reference sequence). CDR3 length equals 13 residues. The V end was cut by 4 bases, the J end by 11 bases, with 19 bases between. The CDR3 is CAWNQGPLQRQYF. In DNA form, the CDR3 reads TGTGCCTGGAATCAGGGGCCCCTCCAGAGGCAGTATTTT.

The rearrangement joins TRBV5-4 to TRBJ2-7, with D possibly being TRBD1 (5 bases). Trimming stripped 5 bases from V and 5 bases from J, with 17 bases between. This CDR3 comprises 14 residues. Germline values: CDR1 SGHNT, CDR2 YYREEE (reference sequence). The CDR3 DNA follows: TGTGCCAGCAGTCACGACAGTTTTCGAGACGAGCAGTACGTC. This encodes CASSHDSFRDEQYV.

The CDR3, as DNA: TGTGCCAGCAGCTTACCCCTCCAGCCCCAGCATTTT. It translates to CASSLPLQPQHF. The rearrangement links TRBV7-2 to TRBJ1-5; D gene uncertain. CDR3 length equals 12 residues. CDR1 is SGHTA and CDR2 is FQGNSA in the germline V gene. Trimming left V 2 bases short and J 7 bases short, with 6 bases between.

This clone was detected a few times. Other nucleotide sequences in the sample specify the same CDR3. V is TRBV29-1 and J is TRBJ2-3, with D tentatively TRBD1 (6 bases). Trimming removed 3 bases at V and 0 bases at J, with 7 bases between. The CDR3 runs 13 residues. CDR1 SQVTM and CDR2 ANQGSEA come from the germline V gene. DNA of the CDR3: TGCAGCGTTGATACAGGGAGCACAGATACGCAGTATTTT. The encoded protein is CSVDTGSTDTQYF.

The V call is TRBV6-5, the J call TRBJ2-1; the D is unclear. V lost 5 bases, J lost 4 bases, and 9 bases lay in between. Germline V gene sequence: CDR1 MNHEY, CDR2 SVGAGI. There are 13 residues in the CDR3. The CDR3 bases are TGTGCCAGCAGTCAGCGAGGATACAATGAGCAGTTCTTC. It yields the protein CASSQRGYNEQFF.

The J gene is TRBJ1-1, the V gene TRBV9, with a tentative D call TRBD1 (5 bases). Germline assignment: CDR1 SGDLS and CDR2 YYNGEE. The V end was cut by 4 bases, the J end by 8 bases, with 12 bases between. The CDR3 is 12 amino acids. CDR3 amino acids: CASSPPGGEAFF. The CDR3 DNA follows: TGTGCCAGCAGCCCACCCGGGGGGGAAGCTTTCTTT. Variable domain in full (rest from reference TRBV9 and TRBJ1-1): DSGVTQTPKHLITATGQRVTLRCSPRSGDLSVYWYQQSLDQGLQFLIQYYNGEERAKGNILERFSAQQFPDLHSELNLSSLELGDSALYFCASSPPGGEAFFGQGTRLTVV.

The chain employs TRBV4-2 and TRBJ2-5, with 7 nucleotides matching TRBD2. V lost 0 bases to trimming and J lost 5 bases; unmatched junction nucleotides: 9. The CDR3 consists of 16 residues. Per germline, CDR1 LGHNA and CDR2 YNFKEQ. The CDR3 DNA sequence: TGTGCCAGCAGCCAAGACGTGTTGGGGGGGAAGGAGACCCAGTACTTC. Translating it yields CASSQDVLGGKETQYF.

This chain uses TRBV25-1 with TRBJ2-1; D is unresolved. The germline V gene encodes CDR1 MGHDK and CDR2 SYGVNS. The CDR3 runs 15 residues. V was cut by 4 bases and J by 6 bases, with 16 bases left in between. The CDR3 spells CASSASTEKVNEQFF. In nucleotides, the CDR3 is TGTGCCAGCAGTGCGTCAACAGAAAAAGTCAATGAGCAGTTCTTC.

J is TRBJ2-1 and V is TRBV4-3, with 10 bases matching TRBD1. CDR1 is LGHNA, CDR2 YSLEER, per germline. The CDR3 covers 16 residues. J lost 4 bases, V lost 0 bases, and 3 bases had no gene match. The CDR3 reads CASSQDGQGEYNEQFF. DNA for the CDR3: TGCGCCAGCAGCCAAGATGGACAGGGGGAATACAATGAGCAGTTCTTC.

This clone was observed a few times. The chain combines TRBV13 with TRBJ1-1; D perhaps matches TRBD1 (5 bases). Between the trimmed V and J ends, which lost 4 bases and 4 bases, there was a span of 13 bases. CDR1 is PRHDT, CDR2 FYEKMQ, per germline (reference sequence). This CDR3 comprises 14 residues. As DNA, the CDR3 is TGTGCCAGCAGCTACGGTCTAGGGGCCACTGAAGCTTTCTTT. Translated: CASSYGLGATEAFF.

This chain uses TRBV5-1 with TRBJ2-5; 10 bases align to TRBD1. The CDR3 runs to 16 residues. V dropped 0 bases and J dropped 2; count of bases not matched to a gene: 4. Germline V gives CDR1 SGHRS, CDR2 YFSETQ. The CDR3 region has the DNA TGCGCCAGCAGCTTGGAGACAGGGGGCTTTCAAGAGACCCAGTACTTC. It codes for CASSLETGGFQETQYF.

This rearrangement joins TRBV9 to TRBJ2-5; TRBD2 might be the D (7 bases). Germline V gives CDR1 SGDLS, CDR2 YYNGEE. Between the trimmed V and J ends, which lost 4 bases and 5 bases, there was a span of 12 bases. The CDR3 length is 13 residues. Written as DNA, the CDR3 is TGTGCCAGCAGCAGGGCGGGGGCGGAGACCCAGTACTTC. The encoded protein is CASSRAGAETQYF. Filled out from reference TRBV9 and TRBJ2-5, the complete variable domain reads DSGVTQTPKHLITATGQRVTLRCSPRSGDLSVYWYQQSLDQGLQFLIQYYNGEERAKGNILERFSAQQFPDLHSELNLSSLELGDSALYFCASSRAGAETQYFGPGTRLLVL.

V usage is TRBV6-4 and J usage is TRBJ1-2; 7 nucleotides match TRBD1. The CDR3 extends over 13 amino acids. J gave up 6 bases and V 0 bases, and 1 base lay outside the gene matches. Per germline, CDR1 MRHNA and CDR2 SNTAGT. The CDR3 reads CASSDSDRNGYTF. CDR3 DNA sequence: TGTGCCAGCAGTGACTCGGACAGGAATGGCTACACCTTC.

The chain employs TRBV27 and TRBJ2-3, with 11 bases fitting TRBD2. The V segment lost 3 bases and the J segment 0 bases; nucleotides outside the gene matches: 2. Per the germline V gene, CDR1 is MNHEY and CDR2 is SMNVEV (reference sequence). This CDR3 is built from 16 residues. CDR3 in amino acids: CASSFLAGGSTDTQYF. The CDR3 DNA sequence: TGTGCCAGCAGTTTCCTAGCGGGAGGTAGCACAGATACGCAGTATTTT.

V gene TRBV19 combines with J gene TRBJ2-5, with D possibly TRBD1 on 5 matching bases. Germline V gene lookup returns CDR1 LNHDA and CDR2 SQIVND (reference sequence). The CDR3 consists of 13 residues. Trimming shortened V by 0 bases and J by 3 bases, and 5 bases separated the two germline ends. The CDR3 reads CASSIEGEETQYF. The CDR3 nucleotides read TGTGCCAGTAGTATAGAAGGGGAAGAGACCCAGTACTTC. The full variable domain, with the rest looked up from reference TRBV19 and TRBJ2-5, is DGGITQSPKYLFRKEGQNVTLSCEQNLNHDAMYWYRQDPGQGLRLIYYSQIVNDFQKGDIAEGYSVSREKKESFPLTVTSAQKNPTAFYLCASSIEGEETQYFGPGTRLLVL.

V and J are TRBV30 and TRBJ2-3; D might be TRBD2 (5 bases). Trimming left V 1 base short and J 3 bases short, with 8 bases between. The CDR3 sequence is 13 residues long. Germline assignment: CDR1 GTSNPN and CDR2 SVGIG (reference sequence). CDR3 amino acids: CAWSGRGTDTQYF. For the CDR3, the DNA is TGTGCCTGGAGTGGGCGCGGGACAGATACGCAGTATTTT.

This clone appeared a single time. The chain combines TRBV7-2 with TRBJ1-1; a weak D match, TRBD1 (6 bases). This CDR3 is built from 14 residues. Per the germline V gene, CDR1 is SGHTA and CDR2 is FQGNSA. The ends were cut back, 1 base at V and 1 base at J, with 7 bases in the middle. The CDR3 region has the DNA TGTGCCAGCAGCTTAGGGACAGCGAACACTGAAGCTTTCTTT. It yields the protein CASSLGTANTEAFF.

The chain is built from TRBV5-1 and TRBJ1-2; no definite D call. The CDR3 length is 14 residues. Germline V CDR1 and CDR2: SGHRS, YFSETQ. Trimming shortened V by 4 bases and J by 6 bases, and 16 bases separated the two germline ends. CDR3 bases: TGCGCCAGCAGCCCGGGGATCGTTTTTGATGGCTACACCTTC. This codes for CASSPGIVFDGYTF.

The genes are TRBV5-4 and TRBJ1-2, with TRBD1 matching over 8 bases. The CDR3 consists of 15 residues. The germline V gene has CDR1 SGHNT and CDR2 YYREEE (reference sequence). J gave up 0 bases and V 4 bases, and 5 bases lay outside the gene matches. The CDR3 nucleotides are TGTGCCAGCAGCCACGGGACAGGAGCTAACTATGGCTACACCTTC. Encoded protein: CASSHGTGANYGYTF.

The chain is built from TRBV6-1 and TRBJ2-7; D is perhaps TRBD1 (6 bases). Per germline, CDR1 MNHNS and CDR2 SASEGT. Trimming took 2 bases from V and 2 from J, leaving 16 bases between them. The CDR3 runs to 16 residues. The DNA for the CDR3 is TGTGCCAGCAGTGAAAGGCAGGGGTCAGCCCCCTACGAGCAGTACGTC. Protein product: CASSERQGSAPYEQYV.

The table lists this clone with a count of one. This rearrangement joins TRBV30 to TRBJ2-6; D is unclear. Trimming cost V 0 bases and J 0 bases, with 6 bases left between them. The CDR3 contains 15 residues. In germline, CDR1 is GTSNPN, CDR2 SVGIG (reference sequence). This CDR3 is CAWSVLSSGANVLTF. CDR3 nucleotide sequence: TGTGCCTGGAGTGTACTGAGCTCTGGGGCCAACGTCCTGACTTTC.